Included here is one TCR beta chain sequence, with context. This specimen includes other DNA sequences encoding the same CDR3. The source of the sample is a study of OX40 agonist ivuxolimab in advanced cancers. Germline V gives CDR1 KGHSH, CDR2 LQKENI. This CDR3 contains 13 residues. V was clipped by 4 bases and J by 3 bases, with 9 bases between them. Some clones are missing from TCRdb's copy, which holds only in-frame ones; the method was immunoSEQ multiplex PCR. This sample has approximately 80,000 clones, with over 75% found just once. Sequences were derived from CD4+ or CD8+ T cells sorted from blood, sampled in a trial of the OX40 agonist ivuxolimab. This clonotype was obtained from an adult with an advanced solid tumor such as melanoma, head and neck, liver or kidney cancer. The chain recombines TRBV18 with TRBJ1-2; D perhaps matches TRBD1 (5 bases). The CDR3 region is CASSRGQDYGYTF. DNA for the CDR3: TGTGCCAGCTCACGGGGCCAGGACTATGGCTACACCTTC.